The 5 T cell receptor gamma chains reported below all come from one sample, sequenced in a study of γδ T cells in repeated Plasmodium falciparum infection. TCRdb re-called clones from the multiplex PCR reads using CATT. This table has around 24,000 gamma-chain clones, approximately 2.9% appearing once. Flow sorting of PBMC yielded separate Vgamma9/Vdelta2+ and Vdelta2-negative gammadelta T cell populations for bulk repertoire analysis. The sequenced sample consisted of gamma-delta T cells from blood. These receptor sequences come from a pool of human donors (malaria-infected and uninfected, not separated).

A word on this clone: The protein recorded in TCRdb matches a much larger clone and deviates from this DNA's translation at residue 5, suggesting a read error; the protein here is obtained by translating the DNA. CDR3 sequence (DNA): TGTGCCACCTGGGGCAGGCCGAGGGGTTATAAGAAACTCTTT. Translation gives CATWGRPRGYKKLF. This sequence joins TRGV3 and TRGJ1 or TRGJ2. The J gene was missing in TCRdb and was found by matching the end of the DNA to germline. The CDR3 has 14 amino acids. Looked up from germline, CDR1 is VTNTFY and CDR2 is YDVSTARD (reference sequence).

On this clone: Being one base from a much bigger clone, this may be a read error. The genes are TRGV9 and TRGJ1 or TRGJ2. The J gene was missing in TCRdb and was found by matching the end of the DNA to germline. Germline-derived CDR1 and CDR2 are GITISATS and ISYDGTV (reference sequence). This CDR3 contains 14 residues. The CDR3 sequence: CALWEESNHYRKLF. Here the CDR3 DNA reads TGTGCCTTGTGGGAGGAGAGCAATCATTATAGGAAACTCTTT.

This clone was picked up many times. A much larger clone differs from this one at a single base, so this may be a read error. Additional DNA sequences in this sample encode the identical CDR3. The chain combines TRGV2 with TRGJP2. In the absence of a J gene in TCRdb, the DNA was matched to germline to assign it here. The CDR3 runs to 14 residues. Germline CDR1 reads EGSNGY; CDR2 reads YDSYNSKV. CDR3 sequence reads: CATWDGPSDWIKTF. CDR3 in DNA: TGTGCTACCTGGGACGGGCCTAGTGATTGGATCAAGACGTTT.

To note about this clone: This probably arose from a read error, given a far larger clone one base away. Other DNA sequences from this sample encode an identical CDR3 as well. V gene TRGV9 was called; the J gene was not. The CDR3 is made up of 20 amino acids. Germline V CDR1 and CDR2: GITISATS, ISYDGTV (reference sequence). The CDR3 DNA reads as TGTGCCTTGTGGGAGGTGCCGCAAGAAAAGCAAGAGTTGGGCAAAAAAATCAAGGTGTTT. Translating gives CALWEVPQEKQELGKKIKVF.

This clone was found many times. The protein that TCRdb holds for this DNA derives from a much larger clone and differs from the translated DNA at residues 5 and 7, which likely indicates a read error; the protein shown here is translated from the DNA. The rearrangement joins TRGV9 to TRGJP. TCRdb offers no J gene call, so here the DNA was matched to germline to obtain one. This CDR3 has 16 residues. Germline loops: CDR1 GITISATS, CDR2 ISYDGTV (reference sequence). V dropped 5 bases and J dropped 5; count of bases not matched to a gene: 6. CDR3 loop: CALWGSKELGKKIKVF. CDR3 DNA sequence: TGTGCCTTGTGGGGCAGTAAAGAGTTGGGCAAAAAAATCAAGGTATTT.